Given below is one T cell receptor (beta chain) in context. V dropped 6 bases and J dropped 0 bases, with 9 bases sitting between them. Germline V lookup: CDR1 MNHEY, CDR2 SVGEGT. CDR3 length: 14 amino acids. BIOMED2 TRB-A/B primer pools were used in multiplex TRB PCR. TCRdb processed the multiplex PCR reads anew with MiXCR; each CDR3 protein has one entry. The sample lists around 12,000 distinct CDR3 sequences; about 33% were seen once. The sample is drawn from a study of T and B cells in COVID-19 patients. As for the study in general: Peripheral blood came from COVID-19 patients with active infection or after recovery.

Blood genomic DNA input for TRB amplification was 250-500 ng. This TCR came from a human donor with active COVID-19. The sample consisted of blood. The J gene is TRBJ1-3, the V gene TRBV6-2 or TRBV6-3; D remains ambiguous. CDR3 loop: CASSGRLSGNTIYF. CDR3 sequence (DNA): TGTGCCAGCAGCGGACGGCTCTCTGGAAACACCATATATTTT.